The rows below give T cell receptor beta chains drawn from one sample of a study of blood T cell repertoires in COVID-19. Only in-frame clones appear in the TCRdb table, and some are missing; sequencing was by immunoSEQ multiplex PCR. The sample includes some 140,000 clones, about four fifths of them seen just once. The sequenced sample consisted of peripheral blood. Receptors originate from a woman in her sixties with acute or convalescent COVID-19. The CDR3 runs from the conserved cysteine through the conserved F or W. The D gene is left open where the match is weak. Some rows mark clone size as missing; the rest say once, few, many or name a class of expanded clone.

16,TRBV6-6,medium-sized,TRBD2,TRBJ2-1,CASSSTGTSGYNEQFF,TGTGCCAGCAGTTCCACCGGGACTAGCGGGTACAATGAGCAGTTCTTC
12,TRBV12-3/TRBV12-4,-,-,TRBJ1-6,CASTLRGLPLHF,TGTGCCAGCACTCTCCGGGGTCTACCCCTCCACTTT
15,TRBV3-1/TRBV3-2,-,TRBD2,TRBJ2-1,CASGTSARDVNEQFF,TGTGCCAGCGGGACTAGCGCCCGGGACGTCAATGAGCAGTTCTTC
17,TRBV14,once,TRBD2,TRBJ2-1,CASSLTRTSGTYNEQFF,TGTGCCAGCAGCCTCACGAGGACTAGCGGAACCTACAATGAGCAGTTCTTC
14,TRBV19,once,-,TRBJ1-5,CASSRESGNQPQHF,TGTGCCAGTAGCCGGGAGTCCGGCAATCAGCCCCAGCATTTT
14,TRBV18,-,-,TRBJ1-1,CASSLGTPNTEAFF,TGTGCCAGCTCACTTGGGACTCCGAACACTGAAGCTTTCTTT
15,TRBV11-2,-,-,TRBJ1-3,CASSLVRGAGNTIYF,TGTGCCAGCAGCTTAGTCCGGGGGGCTGGAAACACCATATATTTT
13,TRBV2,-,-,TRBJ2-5,CASSLAGRETQYF,TGTGCCAGCAGTTTGGCAGGGCGAGAGACCCAGTACTTC
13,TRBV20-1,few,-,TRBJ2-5,CSASTGTPETQYF,TGCAGTGCTAGTACCGGGACTCCAGAGACCCAGTACTTC
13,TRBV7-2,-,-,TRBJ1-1,CASSTQGGTEAFF,TGTGCCAGCAGCACCCAGGGAGGCACTGAAGCTTTCTTT
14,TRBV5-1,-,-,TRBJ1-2,CASSLFDSTYGYTF,TGCGCCAGCAGCTTGTTCGACAGTACCTATGGCTACACCTTC
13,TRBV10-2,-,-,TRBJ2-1,CASSQGGTNEQFF,TGCGCCAGCAGTCAGGGCGGTACGAATGAGCAGTTCTTC
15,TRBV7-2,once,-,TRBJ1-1,CASSAYLVGGTEAFF,TGTGCCAGCAGCGCCTACTTAGTCGGGGGCACTGAAGCTTTCTTT
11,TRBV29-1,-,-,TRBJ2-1,CSVRSYNEQFF,TGCAGCGTCCGGTCGTACAATGAGCAGTTCTTC
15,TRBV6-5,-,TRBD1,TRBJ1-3,CASRGAGGRGNTIYF,TGTGCCAGCAGGGGGGCAGGGGGTCGGGGAAACACCATATATTTT